The rows below give T cell receptor beta chains drawn from one sample of a study of cytomegalovirus exposure and HLA in healthy donors. Measured with immunoSEQ multiplex PCR; TCRdb has only the in-frame clones, and not every one. The profile shows under 150,000 clones, about 80% of them singletons. Sample: PBMCs. The receptors were sampled from a male donor in good health and CMV-seronegative. CDR3s include the opening cysteine and the closing phenylalanine or tryptophan. The order of the fields is V gene, D gene, clone size, J gene, CDR3 DNA, CDR3 protein. The D gene is left open where the match is weak. Some rows have no size entry. The others give once, few or many, or a class for an expanded clone.

TRBV2,.,.,TRBJ2-2,TGTGCCAGCAGTGAAACAGTGGTAATCGGGGAGCTGTTTTTT,CASSETVVIGELFF
TRBV10-3,.,.,TRBJ1-3,TGTGCCATCAAGCCGGGTGGCTCTGGAAACACCATATATTTT,CAIKPGGSGNTIYF
TRBV5-1,TRBD1,once,TRBJ2-7,TGCGCCAGCAGCCCCGGGACAGTCTACGAGCAGTACTTC,CASSPGTVYEQYF
TRBV7-8,.,once,TRBJ1-5,TGTGCCACCCAGGGGTATGACAATCAGCCCCAGCATTTT,CATQGYDNQPQHF
TRBV14,TRBD1,.,TRBJ2-7,TGTGCCAGCAGCCGACGGACAGGGGTTGAGCAGTACTTC,CASSRRTGVEQYF
TRBV5-1,.,once,TRBJ2-1,TGCGCCAGCAGCTTGATTGGGGGCAGGATCTACAATGAGCAGTTCTTC,CASSLIGGRIYNEQFF
TRBV6-5,.,.,TRBJ1-1,TGTGCCAGCAGTTACGCGGGGGCGCACAGCACTGAAGCTTTCTTT,CASSYAGAHSTEAFF
TRBV11-2,.,.,TRBJ2-5,TGTGCCAGCAGCTTGGGGACACGACAAGAGACCCAGTACTTC,CASSLGTRQETQYF
TRBV18,TRBD2,.,TRBJ2-7,TGTGCCAGCTCACCGGCGGGGGGCGCCGGCTACGAGCAGTACTTC,CASSPAGGAGYEQYF
TRBV28,TRBD1,.,TRBJ1-4,TGTGCCAGCAGTAGGACAGGGGGTGGAACTAATGAAAAACTGTTTTTT,CASSRTGGGTNEKLFF
TRBV5-4,.,few,TRBJ1-2,TGTGCCAGCAGCTTGGATGCGGGGGCGGGTAGTGGCTACACCTTC,CASSLDAGAGSGYTF
TRBV6-1,.,.,TRBJ2-7,TGTGCCAGCAGGGACAGCTCCTACGAGCAGTACTTC,CASRDSSYEQYF
TRBV30,TRBD2,once,TRBJ2-1,TGTGCCTGGAGACTAGCGGGGGGCAATGAGCAGTTCTTC,CAWRLAGGNEQFF
TRBV19,.,few,TRBJ1-1,TGTGCCAGTAGTGGCAGGGGCGATAACACTGAAGCTTTCTTT,CASSGRGDNTEAFF
TRBV6-5,.,.,TRBJ1-6,TGTGCCATTAAAGGGGGGGCCGATTCACCCCTCCACTTT,CAIKGGADSPLHF
TRBV6-1,TRBD1,.,TRBJ2-7,TGTGCCATAACCCTGCGGGACAGGGGGACTTACGAGCAGTACTTC,CAITLRDRGTYEQYF
TRBV10-2,TRBD2,.,TRBJ2-4,TGCGCCAGCAGTGAGTCTGGGCGGGGGGGCATTAACAGTCAGTACTTC,CASSESGRGGINSQYF
TRBV7-2,.,.,TRBJ2-3,TGTGCCAGCAGCTTAAATCAAGGTAGACAGCAAACTAGCACAGATACGCAGTATTTT,CASSLNQGRQQTSTDTQYF
TRBV30,.,.,TRBJ1-1,TGTGCCTGGAAGCGAGGTCTCACTGAAGCTTTCTTT,CAWKRGLTEAFF
TRBV7-8,TRBD1,.,TRBJ1-5,TGTGCCAGCAGCACCACTCCCCGACAGGGTTATCAGCCCCAGCATTTT,CASSTTPRQGYQPQHF
TRBV29-1,.,.,TRBJ1-2,TGCAGCGTTGTAGAGACAGGAGAAAGCTACACCTTC,CSVVETGESYTF
TRBV28,.,.,TRBJ1-5,TGTGCCAGCACCCCCGGGGGAAGTAGCAATCAGCCCCAGCATTTT,CASTPGGSSNQPQHF
TRBV11-3,TRBD1,.,TRBJ1-1,TGTGCCAGCAGCCCGGGGACAGGGTCGAACACTGAAGCTTTCTTT,CASSPGTGSNTEAFF
TRBV7-9,TRBD1,few,TRBJ1-4,TGTTCCAGCAGCAACATCGTGGGGGACAGTAGTGAAAAACTGTTTTTT,CSSSNIVGDSSEKLFF
TRBV19,TRBD1,.,TRBJ2-7,TGTGCCAGTAGTATAAACGGCGGGACAGGGGGCGAGCAGTACTTC,CASSINGGTGGEQYF
TRBV11-2,.,.,TRBJ2-4,TGTGCCAGCAGCTTAAGCGATCTAGCCAAAAACATTCAGTACTTC,CASSLSDLAKNIQYF
TRBV7-2,.,once,TRBJ2-7,TGTGCCAGCAGCTTTTCTCGGGGGGCCGACGAGCAGTACTTC,CASSFSRGADEQYF
TRBV6-4,TRBD2,.,TRBJ2-1,TGTGCCAGCAGCTCCTACCCCATACTAGCGGGAGCCTACAATGAGCAGTTCTTC,CASSSYPILAGAYNEQFF
TRBV6-6,.,.,TRBJ1-1,TGTGCCAGCAGCACCCTTAAGCCTCAGAACACTGAAGCTTTCTTT,CASSTLKPQNTEAFF
TRBV4-3,TRBD1,.,TRBJ1-6,TGCGCCAGCAGCCAAGAGGGACAGGGGAATTCACCCCTCCACTTT,CASSQEGQGNSPLHF
TRBV2,TRBD1,.,TRBJ1-1,TGTGCCAGCAGTCTGGAGGGGGCGGCTACTGAAGCTTTCTTT,CASSLEGAATEAFF
TRBV7-2,.,.,TRBJ2-6,TGTGCCAGCAGCTTACTGGGGGCCAACGTCCTGACTTTC,CASSLLGANVLTF
TRBV27,TRBD1,.,TRBJ2-3,TGTGCCAGCAGTTTAGACAGGGCGAATGGGGATACGCAGTATTTT,CASSLDRANGDTQYF
TRBV15,.,.,TRBJ2-3,TGTGCCACCAAACAGGGGCGGGGGGTCAGCACAGATACGCAGTATTTT,CATKQGRGVSTDTQYF
TRBV5-1,.,.,TRBJ2-7,TGCGCCAGCAAAAGAGACAGCCTCTACGAGCAGTACTTC,CASKRDSLYEQYF
TRBV2,TRBD1,.,TRBJ1-1,TGTGCCAGCAGTGAAACTCGGACAGGGCGGATGAACACTGAAGCTTTCTTT,CASSETRTGRMNTEAFF
TRBV30,TRBD2,.,TRBJ2-3,TGTGCCTGGAGTGTGATAGGACTAGCGGGGGAAAGGGTTGACACAGATACGCAGTATTTT,CAWSVIGLAGERVDTDTQYF
TRBV5-4,.,.,TRBJ2-1,TGTGCCAGCAGCAGGGGGGGCGGGGGCCCACAGGAGCAGTTCTTC,CASSRGGGGPQEQFF
TRBV10-3,.,few,TRBJ1-5,TGTGCCATCAGTGAGTCTGGCGGGGTTGGGAATCAGCCCCAGCATTTT,CAISESGGVGNQPQHF
TRBV7-6,.,.,TRBJ2-2,TGTGCCAGCAGCCCCAGGGAAGCCGGGGAGCTGTTTTTT,CASSPREAGELFF
TRBV6-1,TRBD1,few,TRBJ2-7,TGTGCCAGCAGCCATCAGGTGGGACAGACCTACGAGCAGTACTTC,CASSHQVGQTYEQYF
TRBV10-2,TRBD2,.,TRBJ2-7,TGCGCCAGCCCCCAACGCTTTACTAGCGGGAGGTCGGGGGAATACTTC,CASPQRFTSGRSGEYF
TRBV2,.,.,TRBJ2-3,TGTGCCAGCAGTAAAGAGGTAGCGGTCAGCACAGATACGCAGTATTTT,CASSKEVAVSTDTQYF
TRBV30,.,.,TRBJ1-1,TGTGCCTGGAACTCAGGTGTGGGCACTGAAGCTTTCTTT,CAWNSGVGTEAFF
TRBV5-1,.,.,TRBJ2-5,TGCGCCAGCAGTTTCGGGGAGACCCAGTACTTC,CASSFGETQYF
TRBV27,TRBD1,once,TRBJ2-7,TGTGCCAGCAGTTTCCGCGACAGGGGGGCCAACGAGCAGTACTTC,CASSFRDRGANEQYF
TRBV28,.,.,TRBJ1-5,TGTGCCAGCAGTCCGACAGTTAGCAATCAGCCCCAGCATTTT,CASSPTVSNQPQHF
TRBV27,.,.,TRBJ1-5,TGTGCCAGCAGTTTATCTTCAGGGATGGGTCAGCCCCAGCATTTT,CASSLSSGMGQPQHF
TRBV30,TRBD1,.,TRBJ1-1,TGTGCCTGGAGGGGGCAGGGGGCTACTGAAGCTTTCTTT,CAWRGQGATEAFF
TRBV4-1,TRBD1,.,TRBJ1-5,TGCGCCAGCAGCCAATATATGGGACAGGGCACCAATCAGCCCCAGCATTTT,CASSQYMGQGTNQPQHF
TRBV28,.,.,TRBJ2-3,TGTGCCAGCAGTCCCCACGGGGGTCGAGGTACAGATACGCAGTATTTT,CASSPHGGRGTDTQYF
TRBV19,.,.,TRBJ2-7,TGTGCCAGTAGTGTTAGCCGGCCCCCTTTCTACGAGCAGTACTTC,CASSVSRPPFYEQYF
TRBV29-1,TRBD2,.,TRBJ2-2,TGCAGCGCCACCGAAGCGGGGCCGAACACCGGGGAGCTGTTTTTT,CSATEAGPNTGELFF